One TCR beta chain is described in this entry. This entry comes from a study of blood T cell repertoires in COVID-19. Deletions cut 8 bases from V and 1 base from J, with 12 bases between. Germline assignment: CDR1 LGHDT and CDR2 YNNKEL (reference sequence). The length of the CDR3 is 15 residues. Sequencing used immunoSEQ multiplex PCR; TCRdb keeps in-frame clones, though not all of them. The data contain under 400,000 clones, 80% to 90% of them singletons. Sequenced sample: PBMCs or T cells enriched from blood (not recorded which). This chain uses TRBV3-1 (or the pseudogene TRBV3-2) with TRBJ2-6; D may be TRBD1 (5 bases). This receptor was taken from a middle-aged woman with acute COVID-19. The CDR3 sequence is CASRLGVSGANVLTF. In nucleotides, the CDR3 is TGTGCCAGCCGCCTAGGGGTTTCTGGGGCCAACGTCCTGACTTTC.